This paragraph covers one TCR beta chain sequence. Its antigen is still unknown. These data belong to a study of cytomegalovirus exposure and HLA in healthy donors. Study-level points and caveats: Presence/absence analyses took donor sequencing depth as roughly uniform.

While unrecorded immune exposures were likely, the donors were nominally healthy when sampled. PCR used 60 Vbeta primers and 13 Jbeta primers. TCRdb keeps only in-frame clones here, not all; method: immunoSEQ multiplex PCR. The sample has some 180,000 clones, 82% seen once. V dropped 7 bases and J dropped 4; count of bases not matched to a gene: 16. The CDR3 extends over 17 amino acids. The germline V gene encodes CDR1 LNHDA and CDR2 SQIVND (reference sequence). The TCR was taken from a woman younger than 35 in good health and CMV-seronegative. Sample: PBMCs. V gene TRBV19 combines with J gene TRBJ2-1; 7 nucleotides agree with TRBD2. This CDR3 reads CASMYRSGEGTYNEQFF. The CDR3 bases are TGTGCCAGTATGTACAGAAGCGGGGAGGGTACATACAATGAGCAGTTCTTC.